Listed here are 32 T cell receptor beta chains from one sample, sequenced in a study of blood T cell repertoires in COVID-19. Assay used: immunoSEQ multiplex PCR; TCRdb lists only in-frame clones, some missing. This sample has 100,000 or so clones, with around nine tenths found just once. The specimen sequenced was peripheral blood. The receptors were gathered from a woman aged 45-60 years in a cohort sampled during active COVID-19.

V usage is TRBV5-6 and J usage is TRBJ1-2; TRBD1 matches 10 bases. The V gene's germline CDR1 is SGHDT and CDR2 YYEEEE. V lost 2 bases and J lost 3; bases outside the gene matches: 1. The length of the CDR3 is 14 residues. CDR3 amino acids: CASSLGTGDYGYTF. CDR3 DNA sequence: TGTGCCAGCAGCTTAGGGACAGGGGACTATGGCTACACCTTC.

V and J are TRBV7-9 and TRBJ2-5; no clear D gene. This CDR3 region has 14 residues. CDR1 is SEHNR and CDR2 is FQNEAQ in the germline V gene (reference sequence). Trimming removed 0 bases at V and 1 base at J, with 6 bases between. The CDR3 sequence: CASSLASGQETQYF. DNA for the CDR3: TGTGCCAGCAGCTTAGCTTCCGGCCAAGAGACCCAGTACTTC.

V and J are TRBV7-3 and TRBJ2-5; no reliable D call. Deletions cut 4 bases from V and 4 bases from J, with 10 bases between. There are 13 residues in the CDR3. The germline V gene has CDR1 SGHTA and CDR2 FQGTGA. CDR3 in DNA: TGTGCCAGCAGCTCCCTACCGCGAGAGACCCAGTACTTC. Its translation: CASSSLPRETQYF.

V usage is TRBV6-5 and J usage is TRBJ1-2, with D uncertain. Looked up from germline, CDR1 is MNHEY and CDR2 is SVGAGI. Trimming removed 8 bases at V and 5 bases at J, with 15 bases between. The CDR3 extends over 13 amino acids. The CDR3 nucleotides read TGTGCCAGCTCTCGGAAATCGGGGTATGGCTACACCTTC. It translates to CASSRKSGYGYTF.

The genes are TRBV19 and TRBJ2-1; TRBD2 aligns across 8 bases. Per the germline V gene, CDR1 is LNHDA and CDR2 is SQIVND (reference sequence). The CDR3 sequence is 15 residues long. The J segment lost 2 bases and the V segment lost 5 bases, leaving 5 bases of the junction unmatched. In DNA, the CDR3 is TGTGCCAGTAGTCCACCGGGACTAGCCTACAATGAGCAGTTCTTC. Translated, it gives CASSPPGLAYNEQFF.

This chain links TRBV5-1 with TRBJ2-7; TRBD2 aligns across 8 bases. V lost 2 bases and J lost 0; bases outside the gene matches: 13. The CDR3 length is 18 residues. Per germline, CDR1 SGHRS and CDR2 YFSETQ. The CDR3 here is CASSLAGVLGDLSYEQYF. The CDR3 nucleotides are TGCGCCAGCAGCTTAGCGGGGGTCCTCGGAGACCTCTCCTACGAGCAGTACTTC.

The V gene is TRBV7-9, the J gene TRBJ2-1, with 14 positions matching TRBD2. This CDR3 spans 18 amino acids. Germline loops: CDR1 SEHNR, CDR2 FQNEAQ (reference sequence). V dropped 1 base and J dropped 8; count of bases not matched to a gene: 10. In DNA, the CDR3 is TGTGCCAGCAGCTTAGGTTACGGGACTAGCGGGGGTGTAGATGAGCAGTTCTTC. Amino acid sequence: CASSLGYGTSGGVDEQFF.

V is TRBV2 and J is TRBJ1-5; 12 nucleotides agree with TRBD1. V shed 10 bases, J shed 3 bases, and the junction held 4 bases outside the gene matches. The CDR3 is 14 amino acids. Germline V gene sequence: CDR1 SNHLY, CDR2 FYNNEI. CDR3 sequence: CATGTGGYNQPQHF. CDR3 nucleotide sequence: TGTGCCACCGGGACAGGGGGCTACAATCAGCCCCAGCATTTT.

This chain connects TRBV4-1 to TRBJ1-6; no reliable D call. CDR1 MGHRA and CDR2 YSYEKL come from the germline V gene. The CDR3 totals 16 residues. The V end was cut by 3 bases, the J end by 2 bases, with 11 bases between. CDR3 sequence (DNA): TGCGCCAGCAGCCAGCCATTCAGTGCCTATAATTCACCCCTCCACTTT. Amino acid sequence: CASSQPFSAYNSPLHF.

V is TRBV12-3 or TRBV12-4 and J is TRBJ2-1, with 7 bases identical to TRBD2. Trimming removed 6 bases from V and 8 bases from J; junction bases left unmatched: 7. This CDR3 comprises 13 residues. The CDR3 DNA follows: TGTGCCAGCAGCTGGAGACTAGCTCATGAGCAGTTCTTC. This translates into CASSWRLAHEQFF.

The V and J genes are TRBV6-5 and TRBJ1-1; D ambiguous. Between the trimmed V and J ends, which lost 6 bases and 0 bases, there was a span of 11 bases. CDR1 and CDR2 from the germline V gene are MNHEY and SVGAGI. The CDR3 is 14 residues long. The CDR3, as DNA: TGTGCCAGCAGCCGGGAAGGGATGAACACTGAAGCTTTCTTT. Amino acids: CASSREGMNTEAFF.

The chain joins TRBV18 to TRBJ2-3; D gene uncertain. This CDR3 contains 15 residues. CDR1 is KGHSH and CDR2 is LQKENI in the germline V gene. Between the trimmed V and J ends, which lost 1 base and 0 bases, there was a span of 8 bases. The CDR3 spells CASSPRPSSTDTQYF. DNA of the CDR3: TGTGCCAGCTCACCACGGCCCTCTAGCACAGATACGCAGTATTTT. Drawing the rest from reference TRBV18 and TRBJ2-3, the complete variable domain is NAGVMQNPRHLVRRRGQEARLRCSPMKGHSHVYWYRQLPEEGLKFMVYLQKENIIDESGMPKERFSAEFPKEGPSILRIQQVVRGDSAAYFCASSPRPSSTDTQYFGPGTRLTVL.

V and J are TRBV7-9 and TRBJ2-2; D call uncertain. This CDR3 region has 16 residues. Germline V gene lookup returns CDR1 SEHNR and CDR2 FQNEAQ (reference sequence). V lost 5 bases to trimming and J lost 3 bases, with 16 bases between them. Here the CDR3 DNA reads TGTGCCAGCAGCCGATCTCCGTCTTCGGACACCGGGGAGCTGTTTTTT. The encoded protein is CASSRSPSSDTGELFF.

The rearrangement uses TRBV5-4 and TRBJ2-5; 8 bases line up with TRBD1. Germline assignment: CDR1 SGHNT and CDR2 YYREEE (reference sequence). V was clipped by 2 bases and J by 4 bases; unmatched bases: 10. The CDR3 runs to 16 residues. The CDR3 sequence: CASSLGRSGGGETQYF. The CDR3 DNA reads TGTGCCAGCAGCTTAGGAAGGTCAGGGGGCGGAGAGACCCAGTACTTC.

The rearrangement joins TRBV3-1 (or the pseudogene TRBV3-2) to TRBJ2-1, with 7 positions matching TRBD2. Germline CDR1 reads LGHDT; CDR2 reads YNNKEL (reference sequence). CDR3 length: 17 amino acids. Trimming took 0 bases from V and 9 from J; bases not matched to a gene: 14. CDR3 sequence reads: CASSQDWRLAAPTEQFF. CDR3 coding DNA: TGTGCCAGCAGCCAAGATTGGAGGCTAGCGGCACCTACTGAGCAGTTCTTC.

This rearrangement joins TRBV10-3 to TRBJ1-1; TRBD1 might be the D (5 bases). Between the trimmed V and J ends, which lost 8 bases and 1 base, there was a span of 8 bases. Germline loops: CDR1 ENHRY, CDR2 SYGVKD. The length of the CDR3 is 12 residues. The CDR3 DNA reads as TGTGCCATCCGCGGGGGGAACACTGAAGCTTTCTTT. It specifies CAIRGGNTEAFF.

V gene TRBV19 combines with J gene TRBJ1-1, with 10 bases lining up with TRBD1. The trim removed 6 bases at V and 3 bases at J, leaving 10 bases unmatched. CDR1 is LNHDA, CDR2 SQIVND, per germline (reference sequence). The CDR3 length is 16 residues. CDR3 residues: CASSLTGGAWYTEAFF. CDR3 DNA: TGTGCCAGTAGCCTGACAGGGGGCGCCTGGTACACTGAAGCTTTCTTT.

V gene TRBV19 combines with J gene TRBJ2-3; TRBD1 matches 11 bases. The V gene end was trimmed by 10 bases and the J gene end by 8 bases; junction bases not matched to a gene: 17. This CDR3 has 16 amino acids. The germline V gene has CDR1 LNHDA and CDR2 SQIVND (reference sequence). The CDR3 nucleotides are TGTGCCACTAAAACTCCCGGGACAGGGGGGGTAGGTACGCAGTATTTT. Its protein is CATKTPGTGGVGTQYF. Full variable domain (outside the CDR3, taken from reference TRBV19 and TRBJ2-3): DGGITQSPKYLFRKEGQNVTLSCEQNLNHDAMYWYRQDPGQGLRLIYYSQIVNDFQKGDIAEGYSVSREKKESFPLTVTSAQKNPTAFYLCATKTPGTGGVGTQYFGPGTRLTVL.

The J gene is TRBJ2-3, the V gene TRBV6-5; 13 bases match TRBD2. CDR3 length equals 15 residues. Germline assignment: CDR1 MNHEY and CDR2 SVGAGI. The trim removed 7 bases at V and 6 bases at J, leaving 7 bases unmatched. DNA of the CDR3: TGTGCCAGCATTCGACTAGCGGGAGGTTCGGATACGCAGTATTTT. It translates to CASIRLAGGSDTQYF.

This sequence joins TRBV18 and TRBJ2-7; TRBD1 matches 12 bases. Per germline, CDR1 KGHSH and CDR2 LQKENI. This CDR3 is built from 14 residues. J lost 5 bases, V lost 3 bases, and 2 bases had no gene match. The CDR3 region has the DNA TGTGCCAGCTCACCGGGACAGGGGGCCAACGAGCAGTACTTC. This encodes CASSPGQGANEQYF.

V and J are TRBV5-6 and TRBJ2-3; 9 nucleotides match TRBD2. The CDR3 totals 16 residues. The J segment lost 5 bases and the V segment lost 0 bases, leaving 7 bases of the junction unmatched. CDR1 is SGHDT, CDR2 YYEEEE, per germline. The chain's CDR3 is CASSLAGASGVDTQYF. CDR3 DNA sequence: TGTGCCAGCAGCTTGGCCGGGGCTAGCGGGGTAGATACGCAGTATTTT.

This rearrangement joins TRBV5-1 to TRBJ1-2, with TRBD1 matching over 7 bases. This CDR3 is 19 amino acids long. V shed 0 bases and J 2 bases; nucleotides not matched to a gene: 16. Germline CDR1 reads SGHRS; CDR2 reads YFSETQ. The CDR3 DNA reads as TGCGCCAGCAGCTTGGCCTTTGCAACAGGGGCTCTTTCCAACTATGGCTACACCTTC. Translated: CASSLAFATGALSNYGYTF.

The rearrangement links TRBV5-1 to TRBJ2-2, with 8 positions matching TRBD1. CDR1 and CDR2 (germline): SGHRS, YFSETQ. Germline trimming cut 5 bases from V and 7 bases from J; bases unmatched to any gene: 13. This CDR3 has 16 amino acids. The CDR3 loop is CASRTGEGSDIGELFF. CDR3 DNA: TGCGCCAGCAGGACAGGGGAAGGTAGCGACATCGGGGAGCTGTTTTTT.

This chain links TRBV9 with TRBJ2-2; D is perhaps TRBD2 (5 bases). The CDR3 has 15 residues. CDR1 and CDR2 (germline): SGDLS, YYNGEE. V gave up 3 bases and J gave up 6 bases, with 15 bases separating them. The CDR3 loop reads CASSATPTRSGELFF. The CDR3 DNA sequence: TGTGCCAGCAGCGCCACTCCAACTAGGTCCGGGGAGCTGTTTTTT.

J is TRBJ1-2 and V is TRBV14; D perhaps matches TRBD1 (5 bases). The CDR3 is 13 amino acids. Deletions cut 4 bases from V and 7 bases from J, with 13 bases between. The germline gives CDR1 SGHDN, CDR2 FVKESK. In DNA form, the CDR3 reads TGTGCCAGCAGCCGCTTCACAAGGGGTGGCTACACCTTC. This gives the protein CASSRFTRGGYTF.

The chain is built from TRBV6-5 and TRBJ1-2; D might be TRBD1 (5 bases). The CDR3 spans 14 residues. Trimming removed 5 bases from V and 2 bases from J, with 12 bases in between. Germline V gene lookup returns CDR1 MNHEY and CDR2 SVGAGI. The CDR3 sequence: CASSKGLVNYGYTF. DNA for the CDR3: TGTGCCAGCAGTAAGGGACTGGTCAACTATGGCTACACCTTC.

The chain combines TRBV4-2 with TRBJ2-4; 10 bases map to TRBD2. Germline CDR1 reads LGHNA; CDR2 reads YNFKEQ. The junction had 10 bases not matched to a gene; V was cut back by 1 base and J by 1 base. The CDR3 totals 19 residues. Here the CDR3 DNA reads TGTGCCAGCAGCCAAGTGGCTAGCGGGAGTGGGAGGGCCAAAAACATTCAGTACTTC. This encodes CASSQVASGSGRAKNIQYF.

The V and J genes are TRBV28 and TRBJ1-6, with D possibly being TRBD1 (6 bases). The CDR3 length is 15 residues. V lost 4 bases and J 3 bases, leaving 10 bases between the germline ends. Germline-derived CDR1 and CDR2 are MDHEN and SYDVKM. The CDR3 here is CASSSYRVYNSPLHF. The DNA for the CDR3 is TGTGCCAGCAGTTCCTACAGGGTCTATAATTCACCCCTCCACTTT.

The chain has TRBV2 and TRBJ2-3; D is ambiguous. The CDR3 runs to 14 residues. The V gene's germline CDR1 is SNHLY and CDR2 FYNNEI. V was clipped by 2 bases and J by 4 bases, with 10 bases between them. The CDR3 DNA follows: TGTGCCAGCAGTGAACGCGGCTTTTCAGATACGCAGTATTTT. Its protein is CASSERGFSDTQYF.

V is TRBV6-5 and J is TRBJ1-5; 10 nucleotides line up with TRBD1. The CDR3 runs 16 residues. Germline V gene lookup returns CDR1 MNHEY and CDR2 SVGAGI. With V trimmed by 4 bases and J by 4 bases, 7 bases remained unmatched. The CDR3 DNA follows: TGTGCCAGCAGTTCTACGGACAGGGGGAGAAATCAGCCCCAGCATTTT. Translating gives CASSSTDRGRNQPQHF.

The chain combines TRBV19 with TRBJ2-3, with D maybe TRBD2 (5 bases). The CDR3 contains 16 residues. The V and J ends lost 1 base and 4 bases respectively, with 15 bases between them. CDR1 and CDR2 from the germline V gene are LNHDA and SQIVND (reference sequence). The CDR3 DNA follows: TGTGCCAGTAGTATAGGGGTCTCGGGGATTCCAGATACGCAGTATTTT. This sequence encodes CASSIGVSGIPDTQYF.

The rearrangement links TRBV3-1 (or the pseudogene TRBV3-2) to TRBJ2-3; 14 bases fit TRBD2. The CDR3 is made up of 19 amino acids. CDR1 and CDR2 from the germline V gene are LGHDT and YNNKEL (reference sequence). The junction had 6 bases not matched to a gene; V was cut back by 0 bases and J by 1 base. CDR3: CASSQDPRLAGGRTDTQYF. The CDR3 region has the DNA TGTGCCAGCAGCCAAGATCCAAGACTAGCGGGGGGGCGCACAGATACGCAGTATTTT.